The 23 T cell receptor beta chains listed next were all sequenced from one sample in a study of cytomegalovirus exposure and HLA in healthy donors. Primers: 60 Vbeta forward and 13 Jbeta reverse. Sequencing was performed with immunoSEQ multiplex PCR; in TCRdb, only in-frame clones are kept and a portion is missing. The sample contains 120,000 or so clones, approximately 79% of which appear only once. Sequences were obtained from PBMCs. These TCRs come from a man aged 25-45 years in good health and CMV-seropositive.

V and J are TRBV19 and TRBJ2-7; D remains unclear. The V gene lost 3 bases and the J gene lost 0 bases, with 6 bases spanning the gap. The CDR3 covers 13 residues. Germline loops: CDR1 LNHDA, CDR2 SQIVND (reference sequence). The DNA of the CDR3 is TGTGCCAGTAGTATCGCCAGCTCCTACGAGCAGTACTTC. Translating gives CASSIASSYEQYF.

This clone was seen a few times. The chain joins TRBV6-5 to TRBJ1-5, with D perhaps TRBD1 (5 bases). The CDR3 consists of 15 residues. V lost 0 bases to trimming and J lost 4 bases, with 10 bases between them. CDR1 and CDR2 (germline): MNHEY, SVGAGI. The DNA for the CDR3 is TGTGCCAGCAGTTACTCACGGGGGGAGAATCAGCCCCAGCATTTT. Amino acid sequence: CASSYSRGENQPQHF.

This clone was detected only once. V usage is TRBV5-6 and J usage is TRBJ1-2; D not certain. The CDR3 has 14 residues. Germline V gene lookup returns CDR1 SGHDT and CDR2 YYEEEE. The germline V and J ends were trimmed by 0 bases and 8 bases, with 14 bases remaining between them. As DNA, the CDR3 is TGTGCCAGCAGCTTGGGGATGCAGGTCCAAGGCTACACCTTC. Residues: CASSLGMQVQGYTF.

The genes are TRBV5-1 and TRBJ2-3; 7 bases agree with TRBD1. Germline trimming cut 2 bases from V and 2 bases from J; bases unmatched to any gene: 2. The CDR3 sequence is 14 residues long. Germline lookup yields CDR1 SGHRS and CDR2 YFSETQ. Written as DNA, the CDR3 is TGCGCCAGCAGCTTAGGACAGGACACAGATACGCAGTATTTT. This translates into CASSLGQDTDTQYF.

The chain uses TRBV19 and TRBJ2-2; D possibly corresponds to TRBD1 (5 bases). The germline V gene has CDR1 LNHDA and CDR2 SQIVND (reference sequence). The V end was cut by 2 bases, the J end by 3 bases, with 7 bases between. The CDR3 has 14 amino acids. As DNA, the CDR3 is TGTGCCAGTAGTATAATGGGGCACACCGGGGAGCTGTTTTTT. Translated, it gives CASSIMGHTGELFF.

The chain combines TRBV4-3 with TRBJ2-5, with D perhaps TRBD1 (6 bases). From germline, CDR1 is LGHNA and CDR2 YSLEER. CDR3 length: 15 residues. Trimming left V 0 bases short and J 5 bases short, with 13 bases between. CDR3 in DNA: TGCGCCAGCAGCCAAGATACACAGGGTTGGGAGACCCAGTACTTC. This sequence encodes CASSQDTQGWETQYF.

The chain couples TRBV25-1 to TRBJ2-1; TRBD1 matches 9 bases. The CDR3 loop spans 15 amino acids. Looked up from germline, CDR1 is MGHDK and CDR2 is SYGVNS. The V and J ends lost 3 bases and 6 bases, in that order; junction bases with no gene match: 6. CDR3 sequence: CASSERDRVGNEQFF. CDR3 nucleotide sequence: TGTGCCAGCAGTGAGAGGGACAGGGTTGGCAATGAGCAGTTCTTC.

This chain joins TRBV7-2 and TRBJ2-5; 12 nucleotides agree with TRBD2. With the DNA end fitting TRBJ2-7 better, the J assignment may be wrong. There are 16 residues in the CDR3. Germline V lookup: CDR1 SGHTA, CDR2 FQGNSA. The DNA of the CDR3 is TGTGCCAGCAGCTTAGACCTAGCGGGGGGGAGGTACGAGCAGTACTTC. Its translation is CASSLDLAGGRYEQYF.

The chain combines TRBV7-9 with TRBJ2-1, with D possibly matching TRBD2 (7 bases). Looked up from germline, CDR1 is SEHNR and CDR2 is FQNEAQ (reference sequence). Trimming took off 2 bases at V and 9 bases at J, with 17 bases between the two ends. The CDR3 loop spans 15 amino acids. The CDR3 protein is CASSLSSGGLGEQFF. CDR3 in DNA: TGTGCCAGCAGCTTAAGTTCGGGGGGCCTCGGTGAGCAGTTCTTC.

The V and J genes are TRBV9 and TRBJ2-7; 14 bases fit TRBD2. Per germline, CDR1 SGDLS and CDR2 YYNGEE. After removal of 3 bases from V and 3 bases from J, the junction contained 2 bases not matched to a gene. The CDR3 contains 15 residues. DNA for the CDR3: TGTGCCAGCAGCGGAGGGACTAGCGGGGGCTACGAGCAGTACTTC. Its protein product is CASSGGTSGGYEQYF.

The V and J genes are TRBV2 and TRBJ1-1; D is ambiguous. The germline V and J ends were trimmed by 6 bases and 4 bases, with 18 bases remaining between them. In germline, CDR1 is SNHLY, CDR2 FYNNEI. This CDR3 is built from 15 residues. Written as DNA, the CDR3 is TGTGCCAGCAGCCCCGCATGGTCCGCGGGCACTGAAGCTTTCTTT. Protein sequence: CASSPAWSAGTEAFF.

The sample holds a few counts of this clone. The V gene is TRBV25-1, the J gene TRBJ2-3; weak D call: TRBD2 (6 bases). The CDR3 totals 12 residues. In germline, CDR1 is MGHDK, CDR2 SYGVNS. The ends were cut back, 8 bases at V and 3 bases at J, with 9 bases in the middle. In DNA, the CDR3 is TGTGCCAGCGGAGGGGTTACAGATACGCAGTATTTT. Its translation is CASGGVTDTQYF.

This clone appeared once. This chain connects TRBV5-1 to TRBJ2-4; D is perhaps TRBD2 (5 bases). There are 14 residues in the CDR3. Trimming took 2 bases from V and 8 from J, leaving 14 bases between them. CDR1 and CDR2 from the germline V gene are SGHRS and YFSETQ. As DNA, the CDR3 is TGCGCCAGCAGCTTCCGTCAAAACGGGGACATTCAGTACTTC. This codes for CASSFRQNGDIQYF.

V gene TRBV27 combines with J gene TRBJ2-5, with TRBD1 matching 9 bases. This CDR3 spans 14 amino acids. CDR1 and CDR2 (germline): MNHEY, SMNVEV (reference sequence). After removal of 3 bases from V and 5 bases from J, the junction contained 4 bases not matched to a gene. DNA of the CDR3: TGTGCCAGCAGTTTCACAGGGGGCGCGGAGACCCAGTACTTC. Protein: CASSFTGGAETQYF.

This clone was observed once. This sequence joins TRBV7-2 and TRBJ1-1; D perhaps matches TRBD1 (6 bases). Germline V gene data show CDR1 as SGHTA and CDR2 as FQGNSA. V was clipped by 0 bases and J by 2 bases, with 10 bases between them. The CDR3 has 15 residues. This chain's CDR3 is CASSLADSVNTEAFF. For the CDR3, the DNA is TGTGCCAGCAGCTTAGCGGACAGCGTAAACACTGAAGCTTTCTTT.

The chain joins TRBV6-1 to TRBJ2-4; D call uncertain. Per germline, CDR1 MNHNS and CDR2 SASEGT. This CDR3 is 14 amino acids long. V lost 4 bases and J 1 base, leaving 8 bases between the germline ends. The CDR3, as DNA: TGTGCCAGCAGTGTCGGGTACGCCAAAAACATTCAGTACTTC. This codes for CASSVGYAKNIQYF.

The chain links TRBV4-2 to TRBJ2-7, with TRBD2 identical over 7 bases. The CDR3 runs 16 residues. V lost 1 base to trimming and J lost 2 bases; unmatched junction nucleotides: 8. Per germline, CDR1 LGHNA and CDR2 YNFKEQ. CDR3 amino acids: CASSQARDYSTYEQYF. CDR3 in DNA: TGTGCCAGCAGCCAAGCTAGGGACTACTCGACCTACGAGCAGTACTTC.

This sequence joins TRBV4-3 and TRBJ2-5; no definite D call. The V end lost 4 bases, the J end lost 4 bases, and 16 bases lay between the germline ends. Per the germline V gene, CDR1 is LGHNA and CDR2 is YSLEER. The CDR3 spans 15 residues. CDR3 loop: CASSLNADSSETQYF. CDR3 nucleotide sequence: TGCGCCAGCAGCCTAAATGCTGACTCGTCAGAGACCCAGTACTTC.

This clone was observed a few times. V and J are TRBV7-9 and TRBJ2-7; a weak D match, TRBD1 (5 bases). Germline CDR1 SEHNR, CDR2 FQNEAQ (reference sequence). CDR3 size: 15 residues. Trimming stripped 4 bases from V and 4 bases from J, with 17 bases between. The CDR3, as DNA: TGTGCCAGCAGCTCGCCGGGCCGGACAACTTACGAGCAGTACTTC. Its translation: CASSSPGRTTYEQYF.

This clone has a single count. The V call is TRBV27, the J call TRBJ2-7; 8 bases map to TRBD1. The CDR3 totals 11 residues. J lost 3 bases, V lost 10 bases, and 2 bases had no gene match. CDR1 and CDR2 from the germline V gene are MNHEY and SMNVEV (reference sequence). This CDR3 is CATGTGYEQYF. In nucleotides, the CDR3 is TGTGCCACCGGGACAGGCTACGAGCAGTACTTC.

The chain carries TRBV5-6 and TRBJ1-6; TRBD1 might be the D (5 bases). The CDR3 is 15 residues long. V was cut by 1 base and J by 7 bases, with 12 bases left in between. Germline V gene sequence: CDR1 SGHDT, CDR2 YYEEEE. The CDR3 protein is CASSLSWGPNSPLHF. Written as DNA, the CDR3 is TGTGCCAGCAGCTTGTCATGGGGCCCCAATTCACCCCTCCACTTT.

This chain uses TRBV10-3 with TRBJ1-2; TRBD1 is a possible D gene (6 bases). Germline V lookup: CDR1 ENHRY, CDR2 SYGVKD. The germline V and J ends were trimmed by 2 bases and 6 bases, with 22 bases remaining between them. This CDR3 is 17 amino acids long. The CDR3 region has the DNA TGTGCCATCAGTGAGCTTGCGGACAGACTTGCGTTGAATGGCTACACCTTC. It is translated as CAISELADRLALNGYTF.

The rearrangement joins TRBV27 to TRBJ1-2; the D gene is possibly TRBD1 (5 bases). The length of the CDR3 is 13 residues. Germline loops: CDR1 MNHEY, CDR2 SMNVEV (reference sequence). Trimming took off 6 bases at V and 8 bases at J, with 16 bases between the two ends. CDR3 in amino acids: CASSPWGEEGYTF. The CDR3 DNA follows: TGTGCCAGCAGCCCTTGGGGGGAGGAGGGCTACACCTTC.